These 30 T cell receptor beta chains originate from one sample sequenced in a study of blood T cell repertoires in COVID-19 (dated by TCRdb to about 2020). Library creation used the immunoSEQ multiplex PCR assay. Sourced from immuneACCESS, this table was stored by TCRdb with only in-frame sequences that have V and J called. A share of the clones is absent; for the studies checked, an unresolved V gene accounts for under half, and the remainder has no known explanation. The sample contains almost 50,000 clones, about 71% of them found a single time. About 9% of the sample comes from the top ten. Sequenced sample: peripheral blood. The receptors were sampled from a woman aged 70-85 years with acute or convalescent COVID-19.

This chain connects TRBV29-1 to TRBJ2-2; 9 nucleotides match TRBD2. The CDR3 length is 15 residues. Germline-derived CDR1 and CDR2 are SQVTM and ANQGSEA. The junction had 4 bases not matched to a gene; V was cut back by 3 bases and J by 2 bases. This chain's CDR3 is CSVDSSGTNTGELFF. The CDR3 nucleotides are TGCAGCGTTGATTCTAGCGGGACCAACACCGGGGAGCTGTTTTTT.

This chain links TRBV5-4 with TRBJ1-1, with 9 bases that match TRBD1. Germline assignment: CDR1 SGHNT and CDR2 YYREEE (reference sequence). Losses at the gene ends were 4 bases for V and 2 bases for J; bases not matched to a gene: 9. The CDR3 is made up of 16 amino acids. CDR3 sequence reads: CASSQESTGGNTEAFF. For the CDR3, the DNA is TGTGCCAGCAGCCAGGAATCCACAGGGGGCAACACTGAAGCTTTCTTT.

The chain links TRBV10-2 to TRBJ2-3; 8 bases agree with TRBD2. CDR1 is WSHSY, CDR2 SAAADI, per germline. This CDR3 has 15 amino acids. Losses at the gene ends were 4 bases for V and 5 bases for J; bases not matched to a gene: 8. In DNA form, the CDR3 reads TGCGCCAGCAGTGTTAAGGGACTAGAATTAGATACGCAGTATTTT. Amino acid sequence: CASSVKGLELDTQYF.

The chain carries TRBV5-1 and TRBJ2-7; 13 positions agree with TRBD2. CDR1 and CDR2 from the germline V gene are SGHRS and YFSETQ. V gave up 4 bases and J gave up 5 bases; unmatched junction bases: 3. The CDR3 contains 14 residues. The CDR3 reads CASSGGLAGHEQYF. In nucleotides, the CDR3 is TGCGCCAGCAGCGGGGGACTAGCGGGACACGAGCAGTACTTC.

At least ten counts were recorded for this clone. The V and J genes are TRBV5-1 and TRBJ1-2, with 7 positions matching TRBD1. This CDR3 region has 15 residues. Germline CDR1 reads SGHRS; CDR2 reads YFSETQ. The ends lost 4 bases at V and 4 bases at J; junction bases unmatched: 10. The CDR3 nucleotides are TGCGCCAGCAGCGAGGGGGCGCAAACTTTCTATGGCTACACCTTC. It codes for CASSEGAQTFYGYTF.

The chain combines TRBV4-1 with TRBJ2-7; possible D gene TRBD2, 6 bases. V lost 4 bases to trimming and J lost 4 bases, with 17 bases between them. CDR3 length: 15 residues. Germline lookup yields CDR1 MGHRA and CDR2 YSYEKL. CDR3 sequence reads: CASSREVVQPYEQYF. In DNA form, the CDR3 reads TGCGCCAGCAGCCGGGAGGTAGTACAACCTTACGAGCAGTACTTC.

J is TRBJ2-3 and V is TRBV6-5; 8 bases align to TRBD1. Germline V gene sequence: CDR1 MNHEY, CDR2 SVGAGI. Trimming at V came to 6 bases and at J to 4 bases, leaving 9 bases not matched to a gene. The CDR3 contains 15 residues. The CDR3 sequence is CASSPTGTGADTQYF. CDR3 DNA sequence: TGTGCCAGCAGCCCAACCGGGACAGGAGCAGATACGCAGTATTTT.

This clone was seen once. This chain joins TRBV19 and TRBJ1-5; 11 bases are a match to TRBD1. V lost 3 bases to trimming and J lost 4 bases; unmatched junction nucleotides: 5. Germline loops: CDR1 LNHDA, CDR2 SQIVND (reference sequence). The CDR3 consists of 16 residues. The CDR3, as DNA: TGTGCCAGTAGTATCGGGACAGGGGGTCCGAATCAGCCCCAGCATTTT. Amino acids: CASSIGTGGPNQPQHF. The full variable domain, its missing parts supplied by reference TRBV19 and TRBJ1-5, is DGGITQSPKYLFRKEGQNVTLSCEQNLNHDAMYWYRQDPGQGLRLIYYSQIVNDFQKGDIAEGYSVSREKKESFPLTVTSAQKNPTAFYLCASSIGTGGPNQPQHFGDGTRLSIL.

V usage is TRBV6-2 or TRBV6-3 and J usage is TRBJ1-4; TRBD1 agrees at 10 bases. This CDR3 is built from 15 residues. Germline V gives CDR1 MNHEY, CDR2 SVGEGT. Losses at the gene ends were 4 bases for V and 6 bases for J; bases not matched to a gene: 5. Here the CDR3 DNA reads TGTGCCAGCAGTTTCCCCGGGACAGGGGATGAAAAACTGTTTTTT. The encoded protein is CASSFPGTGDEKLFF.

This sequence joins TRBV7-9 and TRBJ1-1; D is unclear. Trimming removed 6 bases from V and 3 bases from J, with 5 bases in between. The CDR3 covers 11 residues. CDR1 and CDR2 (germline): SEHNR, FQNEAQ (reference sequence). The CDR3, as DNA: TGTGCCAGCAGACAGTACACTGAAGCTTTCTTT. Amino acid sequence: CASRQYTEAFF. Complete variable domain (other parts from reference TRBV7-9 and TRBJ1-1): DTGVSQNPRHKITKRGQNVTFRCDPISEHNRLYWYRQTLGQGPEFLTYFQNEAQLEKSRLLSDRFSAERPKGSFSTLEIQRTEQGDSAMYLCASRQYTEAFFGQGTRLTVV.

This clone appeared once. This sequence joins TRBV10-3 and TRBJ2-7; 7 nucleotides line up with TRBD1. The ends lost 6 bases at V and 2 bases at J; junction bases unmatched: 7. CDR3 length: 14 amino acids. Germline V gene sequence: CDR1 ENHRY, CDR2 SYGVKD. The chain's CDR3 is CAIRPGQLTYEQYF. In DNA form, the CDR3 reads TGTGCCATCAGACCGGGACAGCTAACCTACGAGCAGTACTTC.

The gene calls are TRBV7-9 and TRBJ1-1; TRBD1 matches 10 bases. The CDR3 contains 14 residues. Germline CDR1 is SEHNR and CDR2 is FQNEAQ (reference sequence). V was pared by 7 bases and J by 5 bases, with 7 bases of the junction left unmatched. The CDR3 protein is CASTSGQGITEAFF. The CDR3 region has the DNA TGTGCCAGCACCTCGGGACAGGGGATAACTGAAGCTTTCTTT.

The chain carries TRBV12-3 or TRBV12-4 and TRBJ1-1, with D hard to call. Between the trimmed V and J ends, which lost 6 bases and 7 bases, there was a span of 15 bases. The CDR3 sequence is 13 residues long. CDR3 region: CASRAGPEGEAFF. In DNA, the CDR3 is TGTGCCAGCAGAGCAGGACCGGAGGGTGAAGCTTTCTTT.

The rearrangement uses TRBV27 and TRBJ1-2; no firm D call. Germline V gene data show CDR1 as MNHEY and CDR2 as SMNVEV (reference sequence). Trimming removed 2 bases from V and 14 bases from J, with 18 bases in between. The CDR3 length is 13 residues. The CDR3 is CASSLSGVGIWTF. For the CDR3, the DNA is TGTGCCAGCAGTTTAAGCGGAGTGGGGATTTGGACCTTC.

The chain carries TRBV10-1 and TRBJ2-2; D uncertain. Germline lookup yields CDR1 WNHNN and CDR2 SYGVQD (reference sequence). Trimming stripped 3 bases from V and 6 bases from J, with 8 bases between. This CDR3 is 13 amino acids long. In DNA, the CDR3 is TGCGCCAGCAGTGATGTTTTATCCGGGGAGCTGTTTTTT. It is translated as CASSDVLSGELFF.

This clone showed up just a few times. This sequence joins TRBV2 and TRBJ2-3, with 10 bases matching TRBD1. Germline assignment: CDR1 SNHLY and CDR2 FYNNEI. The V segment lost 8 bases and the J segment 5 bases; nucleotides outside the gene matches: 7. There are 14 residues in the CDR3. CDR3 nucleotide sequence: TGTGCCAGCGCGGACAGGGGGTGGGGAGATACGCAGTATTTT. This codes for CASADRGWGDTQYF.

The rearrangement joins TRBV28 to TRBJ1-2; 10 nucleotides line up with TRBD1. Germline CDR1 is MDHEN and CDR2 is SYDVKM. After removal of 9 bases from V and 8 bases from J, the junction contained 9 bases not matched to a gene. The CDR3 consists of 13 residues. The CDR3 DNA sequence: TGTGCCAGTACGACAGGGGGCGCGTTCGGCTACACCTTC. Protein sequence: CASTTGGAFGYTF.

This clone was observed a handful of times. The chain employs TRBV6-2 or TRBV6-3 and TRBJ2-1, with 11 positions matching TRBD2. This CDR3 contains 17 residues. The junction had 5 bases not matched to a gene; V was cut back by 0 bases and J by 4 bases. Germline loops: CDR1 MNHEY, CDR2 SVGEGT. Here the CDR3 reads CASSYSTTSGAYNEQFF. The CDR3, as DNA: TGTGCCAGCAGTTACTCGACGACTAGCGGGGCATACAATGAGCAGTTCTTC.

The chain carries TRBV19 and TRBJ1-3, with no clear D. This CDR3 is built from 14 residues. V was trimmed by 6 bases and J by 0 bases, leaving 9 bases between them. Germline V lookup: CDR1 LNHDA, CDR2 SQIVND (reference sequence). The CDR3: CASSGVVSGNTIYF. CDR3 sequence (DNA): TGTGCCAGTAGCGGAGTTGTCTCTGGAAACACCATATATTTT.

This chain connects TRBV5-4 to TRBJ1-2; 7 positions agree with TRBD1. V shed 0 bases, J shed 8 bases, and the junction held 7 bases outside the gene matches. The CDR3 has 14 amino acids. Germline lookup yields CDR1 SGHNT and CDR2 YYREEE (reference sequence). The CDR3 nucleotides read TGTGCCAGCAGCTTGGACGAGGGGGCGAGGGGCTACACCTTC. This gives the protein CASSLDEGARGYTF.

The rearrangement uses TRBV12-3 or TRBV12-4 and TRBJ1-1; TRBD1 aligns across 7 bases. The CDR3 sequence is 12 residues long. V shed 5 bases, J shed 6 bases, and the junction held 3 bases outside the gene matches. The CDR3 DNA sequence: TGTGCCAGCAGTAAGGGACAGTCTGAAGCTTTCTTT. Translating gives CASSKGQSEAFF.

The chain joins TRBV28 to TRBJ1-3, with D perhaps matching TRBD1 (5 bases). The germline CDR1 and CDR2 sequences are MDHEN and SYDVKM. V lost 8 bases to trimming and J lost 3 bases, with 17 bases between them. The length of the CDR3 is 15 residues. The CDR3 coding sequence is TGTGCCAGCCTAGCACCATCGGGGGATGGAAACACCATATATTTT. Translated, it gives CASLAPSGDGNTIYF.

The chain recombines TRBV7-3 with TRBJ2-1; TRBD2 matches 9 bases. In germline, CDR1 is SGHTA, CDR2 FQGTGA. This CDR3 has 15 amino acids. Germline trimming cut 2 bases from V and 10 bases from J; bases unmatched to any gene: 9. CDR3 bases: TGTGCCAGCAGCTTATCCTCACTTAGCGGGGGAGAGCAGTTCTTC. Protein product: CASSLSSLSGGEQFF. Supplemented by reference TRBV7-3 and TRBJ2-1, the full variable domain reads GAGVSQTPSNKVTEKGKYVELRCDPISGHTALYWYRQSLGQGPEFLIYFQGTGAADDSGLPNDRFFAVRPEGSVSTLKIQRTERGDSAVYLCASSLSSLSGGEQFFGPGTRLTVL.

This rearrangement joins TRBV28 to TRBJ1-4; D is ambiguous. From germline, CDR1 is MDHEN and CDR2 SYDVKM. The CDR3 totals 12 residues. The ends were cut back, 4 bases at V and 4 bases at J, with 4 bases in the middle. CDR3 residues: CASSSVNEKLFF. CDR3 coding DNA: TGTGCCAGCAGTTCAGTTAATGAAAAACTGTTTTTT.

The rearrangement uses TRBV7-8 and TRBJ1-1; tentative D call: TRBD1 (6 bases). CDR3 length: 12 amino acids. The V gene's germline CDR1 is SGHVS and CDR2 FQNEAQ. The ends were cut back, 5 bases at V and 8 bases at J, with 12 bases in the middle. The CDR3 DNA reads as TGTGCCAGCAGCCCCCGGACAGTCGAAGCTTTCTTT. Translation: CASSPRTVEAFF.

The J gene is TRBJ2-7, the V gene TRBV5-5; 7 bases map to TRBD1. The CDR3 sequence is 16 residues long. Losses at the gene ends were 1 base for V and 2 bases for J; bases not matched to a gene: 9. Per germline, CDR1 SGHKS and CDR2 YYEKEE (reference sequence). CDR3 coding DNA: TGTGCCAGCAGCTTGTCCCCGGACAGGACAACCTACGAGCAGTACTTC. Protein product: CASSLSPDRTTYEQYF.

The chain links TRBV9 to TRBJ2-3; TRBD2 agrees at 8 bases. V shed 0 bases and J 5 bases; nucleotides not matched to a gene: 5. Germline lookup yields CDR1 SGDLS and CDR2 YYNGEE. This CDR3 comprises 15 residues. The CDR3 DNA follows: TGTGCCAGCAGCGTAGCGGGGGGGCTCGGAGATACGCAGTATTTT. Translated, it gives CASSVAGGLGDTQYF.

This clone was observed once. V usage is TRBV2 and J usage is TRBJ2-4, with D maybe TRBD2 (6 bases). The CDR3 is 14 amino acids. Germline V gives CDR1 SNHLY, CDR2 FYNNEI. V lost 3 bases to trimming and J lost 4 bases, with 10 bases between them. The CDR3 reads CASSEEGIKNIQYF. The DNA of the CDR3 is TGTGCCAGCAGTGAGGAGGGGATTAAAAACATTCAGTACTTC.

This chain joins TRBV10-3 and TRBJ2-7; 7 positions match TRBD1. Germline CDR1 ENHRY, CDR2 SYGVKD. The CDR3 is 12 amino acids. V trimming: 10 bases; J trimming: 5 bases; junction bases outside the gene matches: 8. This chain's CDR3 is CASNRGVNEQYF. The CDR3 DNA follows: TGTGCCAGTAACAGGGGAGTAAACGAGCAGTACTTC.

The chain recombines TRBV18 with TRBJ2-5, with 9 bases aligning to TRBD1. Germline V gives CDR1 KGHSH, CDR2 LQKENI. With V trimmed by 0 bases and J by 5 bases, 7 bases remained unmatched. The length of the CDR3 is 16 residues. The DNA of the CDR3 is TGTGCCAGCTCACCACCCGGGACAGGGTTATGGGAGACCCAGTACTTC. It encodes CASSPPGTGLWETQYF. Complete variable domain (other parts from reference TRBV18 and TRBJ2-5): NAGVMQNPRHLVRRRGQEARLRCSPMKGHSHVYWYRQLPEEGLKFMVYLQKENIIDESGMPKERFSAEFPKEGPSILRIQQVVRGDSAAYFCASSPPGTGLWETQYFGPGTRLLVL.